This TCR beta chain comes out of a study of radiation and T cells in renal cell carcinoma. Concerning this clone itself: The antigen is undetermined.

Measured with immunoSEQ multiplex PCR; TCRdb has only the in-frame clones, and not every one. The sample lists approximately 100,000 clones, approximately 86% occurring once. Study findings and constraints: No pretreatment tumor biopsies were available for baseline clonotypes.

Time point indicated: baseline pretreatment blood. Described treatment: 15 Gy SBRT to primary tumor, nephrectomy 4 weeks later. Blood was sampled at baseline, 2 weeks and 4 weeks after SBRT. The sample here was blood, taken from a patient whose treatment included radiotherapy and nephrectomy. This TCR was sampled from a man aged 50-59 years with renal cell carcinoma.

The CDR3 DNA sequence: TGTGCAAGTCGCTTAAACCTCGTCCCCATGAACACTGAAGCTTTCTTT. As protein: CASRLNLVPMNTEAFF. V usage is TRBV12-2 and J usage is TRBJ1-1. TRBV12-2 corresponds to a pseudogene. This CDR3 has 16 amino acids.